These T cell receptor beta chains were read from a single sample in a study of vaccination and CD4 T cells after COVID-19. These receptors' targets are unknown. Via MiXCR, TCRdb re-called the PCR reads, giving one row per CDR3 protein. The data show under 20,000 distinct CDR3 sequences, 51% seen once. Sequenced material: CD4+ T cells from blood, cultured in vitro, taken about 7 months after SARS-CoV-2 vaccination. The receptors stem from a human donor who had recovered from COVID-19. CDR3s include the opening cysteine and the closing phenylalanine or tryptophan. The D gene is left open where the match is weak. Where a row states a size, it is once, few, many or the class of an expanded clone; other rows omit it.

V	length	J	size	D	DNA	CDR3
TRBV6-2/TRBV6-3	14	TRBJ2-1	NA	NA	TGTGCCAGCAGTTACTCTCCTTCTGGGGCTAGTTTGTTCTTC	CASSYSPSGASLFF
TRBV27	16	TRBJ1-1	once	NA	TGTGCCAGCAGTTTATCGTTTTCAAGACTGAACACTGAAGCTTTCTTT	CASSLSFSRLNTEAFF
TRBV19	16	TRBJ2-3	NA	NA	TGTGCCAGTAAGGGCTTCGGGGAACACAGCACAGATACGCAGTATTTT	CASKGFGEHSTDTQYF
TRBV7-2	17	TRBJ2-7	few	TRBD2	TGTGCCAGCAGCTTATTTTCGACTAGCGGGCTGACCTACGAGCAGTACTTC	CASSLFSTSGLTYEQYF
TRBV6-5	14	TRBJ2-7	once	NA	TGTGCCAGCAGTTTCCCAGGGTTTTACTACGAGCAGTACTTC	CASSFPGFYYEQYF
TRBV20-1	16	TRBJ2-1	few	TRBD2	TGCAGTGCTAGCCCCGTGATGAATAGCGGGAACTATGAGCAGTTCTTC	CSASPVMNSGNYEQFF
TRBV7-8	15	TRBJ2-7	few	NA	TGTGCCAGCAGCGACGAAGCAACACTAGCATACGAGCAGTACTTC	CASSDEATLAYEQYF
TRBV24-1	13	TRBJ2-7	once	TRBD2	TGTGCCACCAGGGGACTAGCGGGAGGCGAGCAGTACTTC	CATRGLAGGEQYF
TRBV19	17	TRBJ2-7	few	TRBD2	TGTGCCAGTAGTATTCAAGGGAGGACTAGCTCGGTCTACGAGCAGTACTTC	CASSIQGRTSSVYEQYF
TRBV20-1	13	TRBJ2-1	NA	NA	TGCAGTGCTAGAAGCTCAACTTACAATGAGCAGTTCTTC	CSARSSTYNEQFF
TRBV25-1	16	TRBJ2-1	few	NA	TGTGCCAGCAGTGAACTCGGGGGAAGCTCCTACAATGAGCAGTTCTTC	CASSELGGSSYNEQFF
TRBV10-3	15	TRBJ2-3	NA	NA	TGTGCCATCAGTGATATGGGGCCGAGCACAGATACGCAGTATTTT	CAISDMGPSTDTQYF
TRBV7-9	14	TRBJ2-3	NA	NA	TGTGCCAGCAGCCCGAACCTACGCGCAGATACGCAGTATTTT	CASSPNLRADTQYF
TRBV2	16	TRBJ2-3	few	TRBD2	TGTGCCAGCAGTGGAGGAGCGGGGGGGCGTACAGATACGCAGTATTTT	CASSGGAGGRTDTQYF
TRBV7-3	12	TRBJ2-3	NA	NA	TGTGCCAGCAGCTTAACTGGAGATACGCAGTATTTT	CASSLTGDTQYF
TRBV24-1	17	TRBJ2-1	NA	NA	TGTGCCACCAGTGATTACACCCCGAGAGAAGGGAACAATGAGCAGTTCTTC	CATSDYTPREGNNEQFF
TRBV7-2	16	TRBJ2-7	NA	TRBD1	TGTGCCAGCAGCTTGGGACAGGGACTGTCCTCCTACGAGCAGTACTTC	CASSLGQGLSSYEQYF
TRBV20-1	13	TRBJ1-1	NA	NA	TGCAGTGCTAGGGTACGGGGGAACACTGAAGCTTTCTTT	CSARVRGNTEAFF
TRBV11-1	14	TRBJ2-3	NA	TRBD1	TGTGCCAGCAGCTCCGACAGGGACACAGATACGCAGTATTTT	CASSSDRDTDTQYF
TRBV19	15	TRBJ2-7	NA	TRBD2	TGTGCCAGTACTGGGCGACTAGCGGAGGACTACGAGCAGTACTTC	CASTGRLAEDYEQYF
TRBV7-2	14	TRBJ1-1	large	NA	TGTGCCAGCAGCTTTCAGGGTTTGAACACTGAAGCTTTCTTT	CASSFQGLNTEAFF
TRBV19	14	TRBJ2-7	once	TRBD2	TGTGCCAGTAGTGGTTGGCGGGAGTCCTACGAGCAGTACTTC	CASSGWRESYEQYF
TRBV7-6	17	TRBJ2-3	few	TRBD2	TGTGCCAGCAGCCCAGTGGGACTAGCGGGGGGGCTAAATACGCAGTATTTT	CASSPVGLAGGLNTQYF
TRBV7-9	13	TRBJ1-2	NA	NA	TGTGCCAGCAGCTTAGGGACTAACTATGGCTACACCTTC	CASSLGTNYGYTF
TRBV4-1	15	TRBJ2-5	NA	NA	TGCGCCAGCAGCCAACGAATCCAAACCCAAGAGACCCAGTACTTC	CASSQRIQTQETQYF
TRBV21-1	13	TRBJ2-5	few	NA	TGTGCCAGCAGCAAAGGTTGGATCGAGACCCAGTACTTC	CASSKGWIETQYF
TRBV20-1	18	TRBJ2-3	NA	TRBD2	TGCAGTGCTAGTCCCCCCCCGGGACTAGCGGGAGTAACAGATACGCAGTATTTT	CSASPPPGLAGVTDTQYF
TRBV12-5	13	TRBJ2-1	once	NA	TGTGCTAGTGGTTCGGCCGGCGTAAATGAGCAGTTCTTC	CASGSAGVNEQFF
TRBV20-1	12	TRBJ2-3	NA	NA	TGCAGTGCATTAGAAAGCACAGATACGCAGTATTTT	CSALESTDTQYF
TRBV12-3/TRBV12-4	14	TRBJ2-1	once	NA	TGTGCCAGCACCCCGTCAAGCTCCTACAATGAGCAGTTCTTC	CASTPSSSYNEQFF
TRBV20-1	14	TRBJ1-6	NA	NA	TGCAGTGCTAGGCTCGGGCTGAGGAATTCACCCCTCCACTTT	CSARLGLRNSPLHF
TRBV6-1	15	TRBJ1-2	NA	NA	TGTGCCAGCTCCCGGGACGGACCGTCTAACTATGGCTACACCTTC	CASSRDGPSNYGYTF
TRBV7-9	15	TRBJ1-3	NA	NA	TGTGCCAGCAGCAGCCGGGCTGGCTCTGGAAACACCATATATTTT	CASSSRAGSGNTIYF
TRBV7-8	14	TRBJ2-1	NA	NA	TGTGCCAGCAGCTATAGCGAGAACTACAATGAGCAGTTCTTC	CASSYSENYNEQFF
TRBV11-3	16	TRBJ2-3	NA	NA	TGTGCCAGCAGCTTAGGGGCAATCACGGGCACAGATACGCAGTATTTT	CASSLGAITGTDTQYF
TRBV18	14	TRBJ2-5	NA	NA	TGTGCCAGCTCACCTGTCTTGACGGGGGAGACCCAGTACTTC	CASSPVLTGETQYF
TRBV27	13	TRBJ2-5	NA	TRBD1	TGTGCCAGCAGTCCCGACAGGGAAGAGACCCAGTACTTC	CASSPDREETQYF
TRBV7-9	13	TRBJ1-1	NA	NA	TGTGCCAGCAACCGGGGGGGGAACACTGAAGCTTTCTTT	CASNRGGNTEAFF
TRBV6-1	15	TRBJ2-2	NA	NA	TGTGCCAGCAGTGAATCGTTCTCACTCACCGGGGAGCTGTTTTTT	CASSESFSLTGELFF
TRBV6-2/TRBV6-3	14	TRBJ2-3	NA	TRBD2	TGTGCCAGCGTACGGGCGGGGGGAACAGATACGCAGTATTTT	CASVRAGGTDTQYF
TRBV7-2	13	TRBJ2-7	NA	TRBD2	TGTGCCAGTTTAGCGGGAGTTGGGTACGAGCAGTACTTC	CASLAGVGYEQYF
TRBV7-3	14	TRBJ2-5	NA	TRBD2	TGTGCCAGCAGCTCAACTAGCTGGGGGGGGACCCAGTACTTC	CASSSTSWGGTQYF
TRBV7-2	14	TRBJ2-1	NA	NA	TGTGCCAGCAGCCTCGGGACCGCGTACAATGAGCAGTTCTTC	CASSLGTAYNEQFF
TRBV20-1	11	TRBJ1-4	NA	NA	TGCAGTGCTAGAGTACAGGGTCAACTGTTTTTT	CSARVQGQLFF
TRBV10-3	14	TRBJ2-5	NA	NA	TGTGCCTCCGCTCAGGGGCCGCTCCAAGAGACCCAGTACTTC	CASAQGPLQETQYF
TRBV15	15	TRBJ2-3	NA	TRBD1	TGTGCCACCAGCAGAAGGGACAGGTTAAGCGATACGCAGTATTTT	CATSRRDRLSDTQYF
TRBV12-3/TRBV12-4	15	TRBJ1-1	medium-sized	NA	TGTGCCAGCAGTCTCCGGTGGGGGATGAACACTGAAGCTTTCTTT	CASSLRWGMNTEAFF
TRBV7-6	14	TRBJ1-6	few	TRBD1	TGTGCCAGCAGCCTGGACAGGGTTAGTTCACCCCTCCACTTT	CASSLDRVSSPLHF
TRBV11-3	14	TRBJ2-3	medium-sized	NA	TGTGCCAGCAGCTTAAATATTGGGACAGATACGCAGTATTTT	CASSLNIGTDTQYF
TRBV10-3	13	TRBJ2-3	NA	NA	TGTGCCATCAAGTGGGGAGAAACAGATACGCAGTATTTT	CAIKWGETDTQYF
TRBV12-3/TRBV12-4	13	TRBJ1-2	NA	NA	TGTGCCAGCAGTTTACGAGGCGCACGGGGCTACACCTTC	CASSLRGARGYTF
TRBV18	12	TRBJ2-5	NA	NA	TGTGCCAGCTCACCAGAGGCGGAGACCCAGTACTTC	CASSPEAETQYF